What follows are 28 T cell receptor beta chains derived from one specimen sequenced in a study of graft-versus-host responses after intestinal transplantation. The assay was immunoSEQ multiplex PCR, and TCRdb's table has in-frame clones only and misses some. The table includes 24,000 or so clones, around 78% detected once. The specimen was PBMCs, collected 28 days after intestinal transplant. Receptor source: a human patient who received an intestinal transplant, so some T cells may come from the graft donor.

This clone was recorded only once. Here the CDR3 DNA reads TGCGCCAGCAGCCAAGATGTGGACAGGGGGAACGAGCAGTACTTC. Its protein is CASSQDVDRGNEQYF. V is TRBV4-1 and J is TRBJ2-7; 10 nucleotides line up with TRBD1. The CDR3 contains 15 residues. Germline-derived CDR1 and CDR2 are MGHRA and YSYEKL. V shed 0 bases, J shed 5 bases, and the junction held 4 bases outside the gene matches.

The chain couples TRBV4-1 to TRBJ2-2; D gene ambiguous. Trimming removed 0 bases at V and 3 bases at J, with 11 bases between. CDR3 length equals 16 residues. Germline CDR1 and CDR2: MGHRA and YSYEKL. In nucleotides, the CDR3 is TGCGCCAGCAGCCAAGAGCCCTCAAGCGACACCGGGGAGCTGTTTTTT. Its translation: CASSQEPSSDTGELFF.

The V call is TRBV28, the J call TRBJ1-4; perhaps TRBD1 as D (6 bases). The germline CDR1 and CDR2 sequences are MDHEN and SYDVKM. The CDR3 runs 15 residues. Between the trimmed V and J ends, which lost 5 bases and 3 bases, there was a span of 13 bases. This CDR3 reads CASSIVDRSNEKLFF. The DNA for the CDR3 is TGTGCCAGCAGTATCGTTGACAGGTCTAATGAAAAACTGTTTTTT.

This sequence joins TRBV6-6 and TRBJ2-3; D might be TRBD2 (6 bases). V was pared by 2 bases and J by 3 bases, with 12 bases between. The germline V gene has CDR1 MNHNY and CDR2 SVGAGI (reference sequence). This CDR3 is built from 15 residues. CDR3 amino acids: CASSYTGDGTDTQYF. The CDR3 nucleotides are TGTGCCAGCAGTTACACGGGAGACGGTACAGATACGCAGTATTTT.

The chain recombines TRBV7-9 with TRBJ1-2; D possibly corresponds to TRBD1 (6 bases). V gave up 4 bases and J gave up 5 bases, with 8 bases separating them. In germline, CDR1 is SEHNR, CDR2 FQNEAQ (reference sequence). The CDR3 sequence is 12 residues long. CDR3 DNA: TGTGCCAGCAGCTCCACAGGGTATGGCTACACCTTC. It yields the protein CASSSTGYGYTF.

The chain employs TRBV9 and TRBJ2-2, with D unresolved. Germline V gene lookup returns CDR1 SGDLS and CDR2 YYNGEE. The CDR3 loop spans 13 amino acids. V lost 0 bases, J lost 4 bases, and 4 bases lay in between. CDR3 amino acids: CASSVAVTGELFF. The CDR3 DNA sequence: TGTGCCAGCAGCGTAGCAGTCACCGGGGAGCTGTTTTTT.

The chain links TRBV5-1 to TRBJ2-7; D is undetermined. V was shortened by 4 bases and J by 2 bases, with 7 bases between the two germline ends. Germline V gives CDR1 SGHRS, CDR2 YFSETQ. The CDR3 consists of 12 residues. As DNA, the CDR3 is TGCGCCAGCAGCGCAGCCACCTACGAGCAGTACTTC. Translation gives CASSAATYEQYF.

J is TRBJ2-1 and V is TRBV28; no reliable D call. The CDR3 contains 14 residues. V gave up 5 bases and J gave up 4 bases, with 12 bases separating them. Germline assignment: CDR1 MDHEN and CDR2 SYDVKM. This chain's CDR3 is CASSPWATYNEQFF. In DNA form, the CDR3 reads TGTGCCAGCAGTCCCTGGGCGACTTACAATGAGCAGTTCTTC.

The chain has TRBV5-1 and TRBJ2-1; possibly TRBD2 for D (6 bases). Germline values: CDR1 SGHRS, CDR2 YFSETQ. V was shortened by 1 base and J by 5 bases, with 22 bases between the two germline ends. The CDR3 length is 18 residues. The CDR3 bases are TGCGCCAGCAGCTTGCGTCCGGGGGAGCAAAATTCCGACAATGAGCAGTTCTTC. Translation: CASSLRPGEQNSDNEQFF.

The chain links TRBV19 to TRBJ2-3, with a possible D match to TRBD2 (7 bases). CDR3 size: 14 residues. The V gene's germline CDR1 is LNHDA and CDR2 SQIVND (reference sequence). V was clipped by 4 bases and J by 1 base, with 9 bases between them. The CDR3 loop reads CASSKGGGTDTQYF. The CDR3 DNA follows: TGTGCCAGTAGTAAGGGGGGGGGCACAGATACGCAGTATTTT.

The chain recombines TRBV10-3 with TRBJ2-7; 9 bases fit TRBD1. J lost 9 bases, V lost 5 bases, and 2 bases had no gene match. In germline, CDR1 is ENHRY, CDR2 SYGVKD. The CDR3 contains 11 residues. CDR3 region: CAISTGGGQYF. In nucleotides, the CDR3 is TGTGCCATCAGTACAGGGGGCGGGCAGTACTTC.

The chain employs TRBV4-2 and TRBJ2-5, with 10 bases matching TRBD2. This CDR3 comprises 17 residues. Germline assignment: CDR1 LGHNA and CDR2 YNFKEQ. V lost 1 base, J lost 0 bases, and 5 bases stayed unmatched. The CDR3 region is CASSQVTTSGYQETQYF. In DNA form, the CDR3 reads TGTGCCAGCAGCCAAGTTACGACTAGCGGGTACCAAGAGACCCAGTACTTC.

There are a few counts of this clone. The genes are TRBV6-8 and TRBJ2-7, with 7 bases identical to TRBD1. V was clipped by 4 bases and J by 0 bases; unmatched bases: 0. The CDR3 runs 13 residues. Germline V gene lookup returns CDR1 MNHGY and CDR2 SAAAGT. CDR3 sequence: CASSWDSSYEQYF. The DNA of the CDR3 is TGTGCCAGCAGTTGGGACAGCTCCTACGAGCAGTACTTC.

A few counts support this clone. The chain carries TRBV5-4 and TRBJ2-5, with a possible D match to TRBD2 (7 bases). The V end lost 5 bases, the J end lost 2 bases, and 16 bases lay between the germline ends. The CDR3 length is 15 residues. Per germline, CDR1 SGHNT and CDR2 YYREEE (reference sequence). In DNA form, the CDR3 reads TGTGCCAGCAGTGGCCGGGGGGCCTTGCAAGAGACCCAGTACTTC. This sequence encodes CASSGRGALQETQYF.

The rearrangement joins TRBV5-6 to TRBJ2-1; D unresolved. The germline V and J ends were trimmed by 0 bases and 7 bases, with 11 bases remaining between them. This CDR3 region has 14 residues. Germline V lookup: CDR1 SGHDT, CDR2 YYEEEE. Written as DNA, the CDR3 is TGTGCCAGCAGCTTGGAAGCAACTGAGAATGAGCAGTTCTTC. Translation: CASSLEATENEQFF.

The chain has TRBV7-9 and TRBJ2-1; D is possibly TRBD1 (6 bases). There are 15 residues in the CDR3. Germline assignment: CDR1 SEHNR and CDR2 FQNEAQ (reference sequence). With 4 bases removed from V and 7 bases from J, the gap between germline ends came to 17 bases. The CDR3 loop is CASSSGTSFTNEQFF. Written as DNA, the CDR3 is TGTGCCAGCAGCTCCGGGACATCGTTTACAAATGAGCAGTTCTTC.

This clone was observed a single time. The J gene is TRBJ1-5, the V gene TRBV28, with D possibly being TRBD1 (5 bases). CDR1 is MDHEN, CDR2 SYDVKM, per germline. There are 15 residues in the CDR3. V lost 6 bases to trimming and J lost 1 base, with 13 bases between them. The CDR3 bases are TGTGCCAGCAGCATGACAGCTAGCAGCAATCAGCCCCAGCATTTT. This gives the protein CASSMTASSNQPQHF.

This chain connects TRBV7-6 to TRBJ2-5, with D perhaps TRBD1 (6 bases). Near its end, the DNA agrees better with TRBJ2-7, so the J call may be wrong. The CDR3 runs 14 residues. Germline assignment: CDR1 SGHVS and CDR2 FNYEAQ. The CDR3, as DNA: TGTGCCAGCAGCCCGAACAGGGATTCCTACGAGCAGTACTTC. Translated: CASSPNRDSYEQYF.

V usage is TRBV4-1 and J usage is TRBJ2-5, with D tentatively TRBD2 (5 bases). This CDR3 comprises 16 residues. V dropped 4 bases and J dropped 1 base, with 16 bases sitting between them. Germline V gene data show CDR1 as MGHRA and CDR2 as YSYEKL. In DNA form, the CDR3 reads TGCGCCAGCAGCCTTACTAGTCGATCCCCCCAAGAGACCCAGTACTTC. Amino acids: CASSLTSRSPQETQYF.

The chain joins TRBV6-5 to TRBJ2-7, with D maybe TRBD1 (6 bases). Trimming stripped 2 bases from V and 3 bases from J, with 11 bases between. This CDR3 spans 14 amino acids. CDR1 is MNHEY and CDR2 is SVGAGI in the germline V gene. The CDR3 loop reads CASSYNGDNYEQYF. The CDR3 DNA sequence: TGTGCCAGCAGTTACAATGGGGACAACTACGAGCAGTACTTC.

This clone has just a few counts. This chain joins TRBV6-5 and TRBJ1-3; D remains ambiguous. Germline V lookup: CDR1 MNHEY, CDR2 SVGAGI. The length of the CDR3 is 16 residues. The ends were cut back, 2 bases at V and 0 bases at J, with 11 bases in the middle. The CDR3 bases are TGTGCCAGCAGTTACGGCAGTCCCAACTCTGGAAACACCATATATTTT. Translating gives CASSYGSPNSGNTIYF.

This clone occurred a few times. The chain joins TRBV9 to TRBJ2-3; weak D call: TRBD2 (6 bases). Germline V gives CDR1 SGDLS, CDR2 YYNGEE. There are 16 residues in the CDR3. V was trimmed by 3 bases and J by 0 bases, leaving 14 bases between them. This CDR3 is CASSASGLSSTDTQYF. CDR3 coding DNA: TGTGCCAGCAGCGCCTCGGGACTCTCTAGCACAGATACGCAGTATTTT.

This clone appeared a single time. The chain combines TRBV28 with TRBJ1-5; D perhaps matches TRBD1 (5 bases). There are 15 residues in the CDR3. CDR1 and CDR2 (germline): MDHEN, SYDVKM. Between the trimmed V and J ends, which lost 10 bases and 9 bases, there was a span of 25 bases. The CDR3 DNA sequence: TGTGCCACCACCCGACGGGGCAGGCTCACCCCGCCCCAGCATTTT. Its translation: CATTRRGRLTPPQHF.

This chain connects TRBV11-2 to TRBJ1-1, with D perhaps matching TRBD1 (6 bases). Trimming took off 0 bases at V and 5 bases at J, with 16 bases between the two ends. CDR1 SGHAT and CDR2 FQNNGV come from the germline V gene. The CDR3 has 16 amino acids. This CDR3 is CASSLDLLSRGTEAFF. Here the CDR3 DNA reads TGTGCCAGCAGCTTAGATCTTTTGTCAAGGGGGACTGAAGCTTTCTTT.

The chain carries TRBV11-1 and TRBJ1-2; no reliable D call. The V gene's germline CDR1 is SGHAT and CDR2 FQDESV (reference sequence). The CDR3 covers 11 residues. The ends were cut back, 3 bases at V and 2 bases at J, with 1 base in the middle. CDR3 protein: CASSFNYGYTF. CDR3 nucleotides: TGTGCCAGCAGCTTCAACTATGGCTACACCTTC.

CDR3 amino acids: CASSLFPGGTNEKLFF. CDR3 DNA sequence: TGCGCCAGCAGCTTGTTCCCAGGGGGGACTAATGAAAAACTGTTTTTT. The rearrangement uses TRBV5-1 and TRBJ1-4, with TRBD1 matching over 7 bases. The ends lost 1 base at V and 2 bases at J; junction bases unmatched: 5. Germline CDR1 and CDR2: SGHRS and YFSETQ. The CDR3 has 16 amino acids.

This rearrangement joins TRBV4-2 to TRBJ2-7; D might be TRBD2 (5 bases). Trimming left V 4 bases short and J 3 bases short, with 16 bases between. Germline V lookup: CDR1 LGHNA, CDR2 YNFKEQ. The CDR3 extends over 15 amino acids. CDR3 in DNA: TGTGCCAGCAGCCTGGACCTATGGACTGTCTACGAGCAGTACTTC. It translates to CASSLDLWTVYEQYF.

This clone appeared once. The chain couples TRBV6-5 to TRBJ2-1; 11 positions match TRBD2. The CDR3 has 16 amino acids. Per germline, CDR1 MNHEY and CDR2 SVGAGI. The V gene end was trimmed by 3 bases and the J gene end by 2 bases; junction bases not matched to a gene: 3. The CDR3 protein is CASSYLAGGPYNEQFF. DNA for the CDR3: TGTGCCAGCAGTTATTTAGCGGGAGGGCCCTACAATGAGCAGTTCTTC.